Listed below are T cell receptor beta chains from one sample, sequenced in a study of blood T cell repertoires in COVID-19. This table comes from immunoSEQ multiplex PCR, and its TCRdb copy is limited to in-frame clones, with some not included. The repertoire includes under 50,000 clones, roughly 85% of them detected once, and 9.9% sits in the top ten. The sequencing sample was made of peripheral blood. These receptors were taken from a human donor in a cohort sampled during active COVID-19. Both conserved end residues are part of each CDR3. The order of the fields is CDR3 DNA, CDR3 protein, J gene, V gene, D gene, clone size. The D gene is left open where the match is weak. Some rows have no size entry. The others give once, few or many, or a class for an expanded clone.

TGTGCCAGCGGGGGGAGGGCCGACGAGCAGTACTTC	CASGGRADEQYF	TRBJ2-7	TRBV7-2	TRBD2	NA
TGTGCCATCCACCCTGGACAGGGGTTTGGCTACACCTTC	CAIHPGQGFGYTF	TRBJ1-2	TRBV10-3	TRBD1	NA
TGTGCCTGGGGGAGGGTGGCATATGAGCAGTTCTTC	CAWGRVAYEQFF	TRBJ2-1	TRBV30	TRBD2	few
TGTGCCAGCAGTTACTCGGACAGGGGGCCTGGAAACACCATATATTTT	CASSYSDRGPGNTIYF	TRBJ1-3	TRBV6-5	TRBD1	NA
TGTGCCAGCAGCCAAGGTGTCCAGGGAAGCAATCAGCCCCAGCATTTT	CASSQGVQGSNQPQHF	TRBJ1-5	TRBV3-1/TRBV3-2	NA	NA
TGCAGCGTTGAAAGACCGGGGGGGCCGGGTGAGCAGTTCTTC	CSVERPGGPGEQFF	TRBJ2-1	TRBV29-1	TRBD2	NA
TGTGCCAGTACCGACCTAGGGACACCCCGTCGGGCTGAAGCTTTCTTT	CASTDLGTPRRAEAFF	TRBJ1-1	TRBV19	NA	NA
TGCGCCAGCAGCCAAGAACAGGCTAGCAATCAGCCCCAGCATTTT	CASSQEQASNQPQHF	TRBJ1-5	TRBV4-1	NA	NA
TGTGCCAGCAGCTTTCGGCAGGGAGGGACTGAAGCTTTCTTT	CASSFRQGGTEAFF	TRBJ1-1	TRBV5-4	NA	NA
TGTGCCAGCAGTTTTGATCCCCCGGCCGGGACATCCACCGGGGAGCTGTTTTTT	CASSFDPPAGTSTGELFF	TRBJ2-2	TRBV5-4	NA	NA
TGTGCCACAGGACTAGCGGGGAGCACAGATACGCAGTATTTT	CATGLAGSTDTQYF	TRBJ2-3	TRBV11-1	TRBD2	NA
TGTGCCAGCAGCTTAGATCAGGGGGTCTCGGGCACCGGGGAGCTGTTTTTT	CASSLDQGVSGTGELFF	TRBJ2-2	TRBV11-2	TRBD1	once
TGTGCCAGCAGCTTAGCGCGGGGGATGAACACTGAAGCTTTCTTT	CASSLARGMNTEAFF	TRBJ1-1	TRBV7-2	NA	NA
TGTGCCTGGAGTGCCGGGACAGGCCGCGGAAACACCATATATTTT	CAWSAGTGRGNTIYF	TRBJ1-3	TRBV30	TRBD1	NA
TGCGCCAGCAGCCAAGATGCGGCTTACCAAGAGACCCAGTACTTC	CASSQDAAYQETQYF	TRBJ2-5	TRBV4-1	NA	once
TGTGCCAGCACCCCGGGGAGCTCCTACGAGCAGTACTTC	CASTPGSSYEQYF	TRBJ2-7	TRBV7-9	NA	NA
TGTGCCAGCTCACCAGGGACAGGGTCGACCACTGAAGCTTTCTTT	CASSPGTGSTTEAFF	TRBJ1-1	TRBV18	TRBD1	NA
TGTGCCAGCAGCTGGGACAGGAACTACTACGAGCAGTACTTC	CASSWDRNYYEQYF	TRBJ2-7	TRBV6-5	TRBD1	NA
TGCGCCAGCAGCTCACAGACAGGGGGCAACACCGGGGAGCTGTTTTTT	CASSSQTGGNTGELFF	TRBJ2-2	TRBV5-1	TRBD1	NA
TGTGCCAGCAGCCGTCGAGACAGGGGTGGAAACACCATATATTTT	CASSRRDRGGNTIYF	TRBJ1-3	TRBV5-6	TRBD1	NA
TGTGCCAGCAGCTGGCTGGACAGGAACACTGAAGCTTTCTTT	CASSWLDRNTEAFF	TRBJ1-1	TRBV11-2	NA	NA
TGTGCCAGCAGTCCCCGGGATCCTGGAAACACCATATATTTT	CASSPRDPGNTIYF	TRBJ1-3	TRBV6-5	NA	NA
TGTGCCAGTAGTATGGCCAGTGACTATGGCTACACCTTC	CASSMASDYGYTF	TRBJ1-2	TRBV19	NA	NA
TGCGCCAGCAGCTTGGGGGGGCTGACGGAGCAAGAGACCCAGTACTTC	CASSLGGLTEQETQYF	TRBJ2-5	TRBV5-1	NA	NA
TGTGCCAGCAGCCGACAGAGAGCCTACGAGCAGTACTTC	CASSRQRAYEQYF	TRBJ2-7	TRBV2	NA	NA
TGTGCCAGCAGTCCTCAGGGGCCCGGGGCCAACGTCCTGACTTTC	CASSPQGPGANVLTF	TRBJ2-6	TRBV3-1/TRBV3-2	NA	NA
TGCAGCGTTTCCGGGACAGTGAACACTGAAGCTTTCTTT	CSVSGTVNTEAFF	TRBJ1-1	TRBV29-1	TRBD1	NA
TGTGCCAGTAAGACCGGGACAGGGGGTTCGAGGGGGCCCCAGCATTTT	CASKTGTGGSRGPQHF	TRBJ1-5	TRBV19	TRBD1	NA
TGTGCCAGCAACGGGAGATACCAAGAGACCCAGTACTTC	CASNGRYQETQYF	TRBJ2-5	TRBV21-1	NA	NA
TGTGCCAGCAGCCAACAGGGGAGGGGGAACACTGAAGCTTTCTTT	CASSQQGRGNTEAFF	TRBJ1-1	TRBV3-1/TRBV3-2	NA	NA
TGTGCCAGCAGTGGGACAGGGGCCCGCAATCAGCCCCAGCATTTT	CASSGTGARNQPQHF	TRBJ1-5	TRBV27	TRBD1	NA